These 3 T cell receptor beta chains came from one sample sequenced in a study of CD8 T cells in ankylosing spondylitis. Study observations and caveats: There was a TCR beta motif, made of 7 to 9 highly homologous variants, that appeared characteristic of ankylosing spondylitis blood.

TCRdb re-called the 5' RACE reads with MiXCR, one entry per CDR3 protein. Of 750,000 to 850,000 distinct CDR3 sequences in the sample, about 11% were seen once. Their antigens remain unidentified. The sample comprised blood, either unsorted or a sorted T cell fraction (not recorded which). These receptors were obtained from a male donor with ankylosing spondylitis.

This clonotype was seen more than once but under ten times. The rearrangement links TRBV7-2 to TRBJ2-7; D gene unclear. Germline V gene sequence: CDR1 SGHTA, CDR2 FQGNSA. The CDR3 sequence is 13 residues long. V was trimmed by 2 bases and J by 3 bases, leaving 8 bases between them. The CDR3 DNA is TGTGCCAGCAGCTTATCGTCGGGCTACGAGCAGTACTTC. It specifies CASSLSSGYEQYF. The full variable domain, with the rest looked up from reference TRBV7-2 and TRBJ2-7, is GAGVSQSPSNKVTEKGKDVELRCDPISGHTALYWYRQSLGQGLEFLIYFQGNSAPDKSGLPSDRFSAERTGGSVSTLTIQRTQQEDSAVYLCASSLSSGYEQYFGPGTRLTVT.

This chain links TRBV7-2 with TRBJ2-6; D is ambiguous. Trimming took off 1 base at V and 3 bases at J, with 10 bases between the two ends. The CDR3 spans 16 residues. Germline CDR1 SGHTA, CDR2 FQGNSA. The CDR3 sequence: CASSLVGGVGANVLTF. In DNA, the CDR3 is TGTGCCAGCAGCTTAGTGGGCGGTGTTGGGGCCAACGTCCTGACTTTC.

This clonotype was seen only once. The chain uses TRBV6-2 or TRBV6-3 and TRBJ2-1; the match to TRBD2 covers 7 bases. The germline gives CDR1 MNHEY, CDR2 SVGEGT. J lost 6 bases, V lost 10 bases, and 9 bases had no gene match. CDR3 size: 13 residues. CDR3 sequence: CATSGPGGNEQFF. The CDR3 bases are TGTGCCACCTCAGGTCCGGGGGGCAATGAGCAGTTCTTC.